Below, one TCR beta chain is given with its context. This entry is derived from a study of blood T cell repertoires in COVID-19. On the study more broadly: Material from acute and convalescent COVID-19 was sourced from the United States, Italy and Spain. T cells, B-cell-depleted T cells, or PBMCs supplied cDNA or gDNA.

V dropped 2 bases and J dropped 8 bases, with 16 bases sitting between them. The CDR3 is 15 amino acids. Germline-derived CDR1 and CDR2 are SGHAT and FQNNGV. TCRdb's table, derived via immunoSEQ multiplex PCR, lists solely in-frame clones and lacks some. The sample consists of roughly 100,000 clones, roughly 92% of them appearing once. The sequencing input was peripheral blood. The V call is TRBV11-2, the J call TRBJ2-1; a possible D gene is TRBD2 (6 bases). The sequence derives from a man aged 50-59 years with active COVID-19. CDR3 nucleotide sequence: TGTGCCAGCAGCTTACGCGGGGCCGGGGTGGATGAGCAGTTCTTC. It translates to CASSLRGAGVDEQFF.